One T cell receptor beta chain is described in this entry. It lacks a known antigen. Base qualities were left out, and no much larger clone turns up one base away. From cysteine to phenylalanine, the CDR3 is 14 amino acids long. The read is trimmed to its CDR3 DNA, 42 bases read in frame from base 1. From a lookup of the germline V gene, CDR1 and CDR2 are SGHNT and YENEEA. Germline trimming amounts to 3 bases on V and 6 bases on J, with 7 as the count of junction bases outside the gene matches. This entry belongs to a study of Tregs in tolerant kidney transplant recipients (dated by TCRdb to between 2018 and 2020). Context from the whole study: TCRbeta sequencing was used in the study to identify donor-specific regulatory T cells before combined kidney and bone marrow transplantation, and the identified cells were then tracked after transplant. Paper-wide results and their limitations: Biological reproducibility was not directly addressed, though technical replication error appeared minimal. PCR primers changed over time for some patients, so nucleotide-level comparison across those patients' samples was not possible. In tolerant patients, donor-specific Tregs expanded more than Tregs overall, which suggests antigen-driven rather than nonspecific expansion. The most biologically relevant and donor-specific TCRbeta repertoire appeared to be identified by expanding Tregs with activated donor B cells. Because the study included only a small number of patients, the results must be confirmed in larger populations and under other immunosuppression protocols.

For TCRbeta CDR3 sequencing, genomic DNA was extracted from sorted cells using the QIAGEN DNeasy Blood and Tissue Kit. Through immunoSEQ, high-throughput TCRbeta CDR3 sequencing was done commercially, including PCR amplification with internal controls and bias correction. The paper's processing steps were these. A unique productive TCRbeta sequence was defined by the CDR3 nucleotide sequence when primers matched, and otherwise by the CDR3 amino acid sequence together with the Vbeta and Jbeta genes. Sorting error was corrected by removing sequences shared between sorted populations at a frequency ratio of 2:1 or less, and the remaining shared sequences were assigned to the higher population. Sequences were defined as donor-reactive when expanded at least 5-fold in CFSE-low cells versus unstimulated cells and present at a frequency of at least 0.01% in CFSE-low cells. Repertoire divergence was quantified by Jensen-Shannon divergence calculated from the top 100 TCRbeta sequences ranked by frequency. For any sample with multiple sequencing runs, sorting error was corrected in each run separately before the runs were pooled. This immuneACCESS table, as held by TCRdb, lists in-frame sequences with V and J called but not all clones. Of the missing ones, under half trace to an unresolved V gene in checked studies; the others have no known cause. V and J calls and clone size are as listed in that table; D and trimming were resolved from the DNA. Within this sample are tens of thousands of clones, with 90% to 95% of them counted one time only. The leading ten clones occupy roughly 1.7% of the sample.

Related donors were used in the transplants with nonmyeloablative bone marrow transplantation, and mixed chimerism was transient in the human trials. Unstimulated Tregs (CD4+CD25+CD127-), CD4+ non-Tregs (CD4+CD25-), CD4 and CD8 cells were FACS-sorted from thawed PBMCs. A few combined kidney and bone marrow transplant recipients from the ITN036ST trial were included as patients, and samples were available only from these trial subjects. Healthy control blood was processed by Ficoll density gradient to PBMCs and cryopreserved; patient PBMCs were collected before and after transplant. The TCR originated in a human patient who received a combined kidney and bone marrow transplant. After a transplant, some T cells may be of graft donor origin. This specimen consisted of CD4+ T cells from blood (PBMCs), obtained 12 months after the transplant. The sequence links TRBV11-3 to TRBJ2-7, with 8 bases in between that match TRBD1. The CDR3 has the sequence CASSLGTGGSEQYF. The nucleotides are TGTGCCAGCAGCTTGGGTACAGGGGGTTCCGAGCAGTACTTC.